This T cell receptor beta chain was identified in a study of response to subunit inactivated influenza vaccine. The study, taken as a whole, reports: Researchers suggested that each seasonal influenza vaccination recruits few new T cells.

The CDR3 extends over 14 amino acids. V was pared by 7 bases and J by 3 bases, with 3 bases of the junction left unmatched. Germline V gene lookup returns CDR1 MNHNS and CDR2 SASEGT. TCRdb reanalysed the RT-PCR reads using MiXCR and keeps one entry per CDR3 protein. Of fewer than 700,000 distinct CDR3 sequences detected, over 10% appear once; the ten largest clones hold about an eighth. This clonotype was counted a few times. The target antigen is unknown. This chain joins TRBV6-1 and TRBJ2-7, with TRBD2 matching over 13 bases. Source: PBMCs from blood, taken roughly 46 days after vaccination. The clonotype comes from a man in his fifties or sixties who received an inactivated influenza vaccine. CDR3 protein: CASIGTSGDYEQYF. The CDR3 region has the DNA TGTGCCAGCATTGGGACTAGCGGGGACTACGAGCAGTACTTC.